The next 22 T cell receptor beta chains were all read from a single sample in a study of CD8+CD57+ T cells in acquired aplastic anemia. CDR3 and TCR beta VDJ profiling relied on genomic DNA as the template. TCRdb re-analysed the reads in MiXCR, keeping a single row per CDR3 protein. This table holds over 150,000 distinct CDR3 sequences, 65% to 75% found once. Before being chosen for sequencing, patients had shown CD8+CD57+ cell expansion by flow cytometry. Sequencing was done on a sample of sorted CD4+, CD8+, or CD8+CD57+ T cells (not recorded which) from PBMCs. The receptors shown here come from a human donor with aplastic anemia.

J is TRBJ2-2 and V is TRBV7-2; a weak D match, TRBD1 (6 bases). The ends were cut back, 3 bases at V and 7 bases at J, with 15 bases in the middle. This CDR3 spans 15 amino acids. Germline CDR1 SGHTA, CDR2 FQGNSA. The CDR3 protein is CASSLAGTQGGELFF. The DNA of the CDR3 is TGTGCCAGCAGCTTGGCCGGGACACAAGGCGGGGAGCTGTTTTTT.

This sequence joins TRBV7-9 and TRBJ2-5, with D possibly being TRBD1 (5 bases). The CDR3 has 13 amino acids. The germline V gene has CDR1 SEHNR and CDR2 FQNEAQ (reference sequence). Trimming pared 4 bases from V and 5 bases from J, leaving 11 bases between. The CDR3 loop reads CASSYAWGETQYF. Here the CDR3 DNA reads TGTGCCAGCAGCTACGCATGGGGCGAGACCCAGTACTTC. Using reference TRBV7-9 and TRBJ2-5 for the parts outside the CDR3, the full variable domain is DTGVSQNPRHKITKRGQNVTFRCDPISEHNRLYWYRQTLGQGPEFLTYFQNEAQLEKSRLLSDRFSAERPKGSFSTLEIQRTEQGDSAMYLCASSYAWGETQYFGPGTRLLVL.

This clonotype has only a few counts. The CDR3 loop reads CASKAGGGTDTQYF. CDR3 DNA sequence: TGTGCCAGCAAGGCGGGAGGGGGGACAGATACGCAGTATTTT. This chain joins TRBV2 and TRBJ2-3; 9 bases line up with TRBD2. The germline gives CDR1 SNHLY, CDR2 FYNNEI. The trim removed 7 bases at V and 3 bases at J, leaving 5 bases unmatched. This CDR3 is 14 amino acids long.

The chain is built from TRBV11-2 and TRBJ1-2, with D unresolved. The CDR3 length is 13 residues. Per the germline V gene, CDR1 is SGHAT and CDR2 is FQNNGV. Trimming shortened V by 0 bases and J by 4 bases, and 6 bases separated the two germline ends. CDR3 sequence (DNA): TGTGCCAGCAGCTTAGAAGGTAGCTATGGCTACACCTTC. Translated: CASSLEGSYGYTF.

This clonotype was found once. This chain uses TRBV20-1 with TRBJ2-5; D is possibly TRBD1 (5 bases). This CDR3 has 13 residues. Germline values: CDR1 DFQATT, CDR2 SNEGSKA (reference sequence). Between the trimmed V and J ends, which lost 6 bases and 7 bases, there was a span of 18 bases. The CDR3 here is CSAPGWPPGTQYF. CDR3 DNA sequence: TGCAGTGCCCCAGGGTGGCCCCCGGGGACCCAGTACTTC.

This chain joins TRBV20-1 and TRBJ1-6, with unresolved D. The V gene's germline CDR1 is DFQATT and CDR2 SNEGSKA (reference sequence). The length of the CDR3 is 12 residues. Trimming cost V 3 bases and J 7 bases, with 7 bases left between them. The CDR3 nucleotides are TGCAGTGCTAGCGAGAGGAATTCACCCCTCCACTTT. Its translation is CSASERNSPLHF.

This sequence joins TRBV25-1 and TRBJ2-3; unclear D gene. Germline V CDR1 and CDR2: MGHDK, SYGVNS. The CDR3 is made up of 13 amino acids. V was trimmed by 5 bases and J by 2 bases, leaving 8 bases between them. The CDR3 here is CASSPVPTDTQYF. As DNA, the CDR3 is TGTGCCAGCAGTCCAGTCCCCACAGATACGCAGTATTTT.

The V and J genes are TRBV9 and TRBJ2-7; 10 bases map to TRBD2. V trimming: 4 bases; J trimming: 3 bases; junction bases outside the gene matches: 4. This CDR3 is built from 14 residues. CDR1 and CDR2 (germline): SGDLS, YYNGEE. The CDR3 loop is CASSTGTSDYEQYF. In nucleotides, the CDR3 is TGTGCCAGCAGCACAGGGACTAGCGACTACGAGCAGTACTTC.

This clonotype was counted once. CDR3 residues: CASSRADEQYF. In DNA form, the CDR3 reads TGTGCCAGTTCCAGGGCAGACGAGCAGTACTTC. This rearrangement joins TRBV7-9 to TRBJ2-7; D possibly corresponds to TRBD1 (5 bases). The CDR3 covers 11 residues. V was clipped by 9 bases and J by 5 bases, with 11 bases between them. Germline CDR1 reads SEHNR; CDR2 reads FQNEAQ (reference sequence).

Many counts were recorded for this clonotype. The J gene is TRBJ2-1, the V gene TRBV20-1; D possibly corresponds to TRBD2 (6 bases). Between the trimmed V and J ends, which lost 7 bases and 6 bases, there was a span of 22 bases. The germline gives CDR1 DFQATT, CDR2 SNEGSKA (reference sequence). The CDR3 sequence is 15 residues long. CDR3: CSVAPGSGDRNEQFF. Here the CDR3 DNA reads TGCAGTGTCGCCCCAGGGTCGGGAGACCGCAATGAGCAGTTCTTC.

This clonotype came up many times. V and J are TRBV9 and TRBJ2-5; 8 nucleotides agree with TRBD2. The length of the CDR3 is 15 residues. Per germline, CDR1 SGDLS and CDR2 YYNGEE. V was pared by 4 bases and J by 4 bases, with 9 bases of the junction left unmatched. CDR3 nucleotides: TGTGCCAGCAGCCCCCGGACTAGCTGGGGAGAGACCCAGTACTTC. It specifies CASSPRTSWGETQYF.

The V gene is TRBV24-1, the J gene TRBJ2-2, with a weak D call TRBD1 (5 bases). This CDR3 comprises 13 residues. CDR1 is KGHDR and CDR2 is SFDVKD in the germline V gene. The V and J ends lost 0 bases and 10 bases respectively, with 8 bases between them. The CDR3 nucleotides read TGTGCCACCAGTGATTTGTGGGGCGCGGAGCTGTTTTTT. Translation gives CATSDLWGAELFF.

The CDR3 reads CSAEDRGTEQETQYF. In DNA, the CDR3 is TGCAGTGCAGAAGACAGGGGGACGGAACAAGAGACCCAGTACTTC. V usage is TRBV20-1 and J usage is TRBJ2-5, with 9 bases matching TRBD1. The junction had 10 bases not matched to a gene; V was cut back by 6 bases and J by 2 bases. The CDR3 extends over 15 amino acids. CDR1 and CDR2 from the germline V gene are DFQATT and SNEGSKA (reference sequence).

The chain recombines TRBV12-3 or TRBV12-4 with TRBJ2-1; 7 bases are shared with TRBD2. This CDR3 has 16 residues. J gave up 0 bases and V 4 bases, and 6 bases lay outside the gene matches. The CDR3 DNA is TGTGCCAGCAGTTCCACAGCGGGGAGCTCCTACAATGAGCAGTTCTTC. It codes for CASSSTAGSSYNEQFF.

Details on this clonotype: A much larger clone sits a single nucleotide away, making a read error possible. The chain employs TRBV12-3 or TRBV12-4 and TRBJ2-1; D is undetermined. This CDR3 is 10 amino acids long. CDR3 protein: CVSSNNEQFF. The CDR3 region has the DNA TGTGTCAGCAGCAACAATGAGCAGTTCTTC.

The chain carries TRBV20-1 and TRBJ2-1; tentatively, D is TRBD2 (5 bases). The CDR3 is 14 residues long. Germline CDR1 DFQATT, CDR2 SNEGSKA (reference sequence). V dropped 1 base and J dropped 6 bases, with 13 bases sitting between them. The CDR3 region has the DNA TGCAGTGCTAGAGGAAAGGGAGACCGCAATGAGCAGTTCTTC. Translation: CSARGKGDRNEQFF.

The chain links TRBV15 to TRBJ1-1; no definite D call. Germline lookup yields CDR1 LNHNV and CDR2 YYDKDF (reference sequence). The CDR3 covers 15 residues. With 1 base removed from V and 5 bases from J, the gap between germline ends came to 14 bases. The CDR3 loop reads CATSRVDGDWTEAFF. CDR3 nucleotides: TGTGCCACCAGCAGAGTTGATGGGGATTGGACTGAAGCTTTCTTT.

In its sample, this clonotype was seen many times. The V call is TRBV12-3 or TRBV12-4, the J call TRBJ2-5; no firm D call. This CDR3 has 12 amino acids. Between the trimmed V and J ends, which lost 1 base and 7 bases, there was a span of 7 bases. CDR3 sequence (DNA): TGTGCCAGCAGTTTAGAGTCGAGGACCCAGTACTTC. Translating gives CASSLESRTQYF.

The V and J genes are TRBV15 and TRBJ2-7, with 13 bases fitting TRBD2. After removal of 1 base from V and 2 bases from J, the junction contained 2 bases not matched to a gene. CDR3 length: 16 amino acids. The germline gives CDR1 LNHNV, CDR2 YYDKDF (reference sequence). The CDR3: CATSRGGTSGAYEQYF. The CDR3 nucleotides are TGTGCCACCAGCAGAGGGGGGACTAGCGGGGCCTACGAGCAGTACTTC.

The chain combines TRBV4-3 with TRBJ2-1, with 10 bases matching TRBD2. Germline V gives CDR1 LGHNA, CDR2 YSLEER. This CDR3 comprises 18 residues. V lost 0 bases and J lost 7; bases outside the gene matches: 12. The CDR3 protein is CASSQDYTSGVFGNEQFF. In DNA, the CDR3 is TGCGCCAGCAGCCAAGATTACACTAGCGGGGTATTTGGGAATGAGCAGTTCTTC.

The chain is built from TRBV15 and TRBJ1-5; D remains unclear. The V gene lost 5 bases and the J gene lost 7 bases, with 15 bases spanning the gap. This CDR3 spans 14 amino acids. Germline V gene data show CDR1 as LNHNV and CDR2 as YYDKDF (reference sequence). The CDR3 reads CATSDRMLGQPQHF. The CDR3 coding sequence is TGTGCCACCAGCGATAGAATGCTGGGCCAGCCCCAGCATTTT.

The gene calls are TRBV2 and TRBJ1-2; D is ambiguous. The CDR3 is 12 residues long. Trimming removed 2 bases from V and 4 bases from J, with 5 bases in between. CDR1 and CDR2 (germline): SNHLY, FYNNEI. The CDR3 bases are TGTGCCAGCAGTGAATCAGCCTATGGCTACACCTTC. Translating it yields CASSESAYGYTF.